These 27 T cell receptor beta chains were sequenced from one sample in a study of cytomegalovirus exposure and HLA in healthy donors. The PCR made use of 60 Vbeta and 13 Jbeta primers. Clones were sequenced by immunoSEQ multiplex PCR, and TCRdb holds only the in-frame ones, with some missing. The data show 150,000 to 250,000 clones, around 78% seen once. Sequenced: PBMCs. These receptors were obtained from a man aged 25-45 years in good health and CMV-seronegative.

The chain is built from TRBV7-2 and TRBJ2-1; 8 bases map to TRBD2. After removal of 5 bases from V and 15 bases from J, the junction contained 6 bases not matched to a gene. The V gene's germline CDR1 is SGHTA and CDR2 FQGNSA. CDR3 length equals 11 residues. The CDR3 spells CASSTGTRVFF. The CDR3 bases are TGTGCCAGCAGCACCGGGACTAGAGTGTTCTTC.

The rearrangement links TRBV25-1 to TRBJ2-2, with D possibly being TRBD2 (6 bases). This CDR3 region has 12 residues. V was shortened by 8 bases and J by 5 bases, with 9 bases between the two germline ends. Per germline, CDR1 MGHDK and CDR2 SYGVNS. This CDR3 reads CASGRGTGELFF. The DNA for the CDR3 is TGTGCCAGCGGGCGGGGAACCGGGGAGCTGTTTTTT.

This sequence joins TRBV7-9 and TRBJ2-7; D perhaps matches TRBD2 (6 bases). Trimming pared 0 bases from V and 1 base from J, leaving 13 bases between. Germline lookup yields CDR1 SEHNR and CDR2 FQNEAQ (reference sequence). The CDR3 sequence is 16 residues long. The CDR3 coding sequence is TGTGCCAGCAGCTTAGCGGAGGGGATGCCTTCCTACGAGCAGTACTTC. Its protein is CASSLAEGMPSYEQYF.

This clone was counted only a few times. The V and J genes are TRBV5-4 and TRBJ1-5, with 7 bases lining up with TRBD1. CDR3 length equals 15 residues. With V trimmed by 4 bases and J by 2 bases, 6 bases remained unmatched. Germline V gene lookup returns CDR1 SGHNT and CDR2 YYREEE (reference sequence). CDR3 coding DNA: TGTGCCAGCAGCCATACAGGGGAGGGCAATCAGCCCCAGCATTTT. Protein product: CASSHTGEGNQPQHF. The complete variable domain, with remaining parts taken from reference TRBV5-4 and TRBJ1-5, reads ETGVTQSPTHLIKTRGQQVTLRCSSQSGHNTVSWYQQALGQGPQFIFQYYREEENGRGNFPPRFSGLQFPNYSSELNVNALELDDSALYLCASSHTGEGNQPQHFGDGTRLSIL.

With regard to this clone: Other DNA variants within this sample encode the same CDR3. V gene TRBV5-4 combines with J gene TRBJ2-3, with a possible D match to TRBD2 (6 bases). Trimming pared 1 base from V and 0 bases from J, leaving 9 bases between. The length of the CDR3 is 15 residues. Germline V CDR1 and CDR2: SGHNT, YYREEE (reference sequence). DNA of the CDR3: TGTGCCAGCAGCTTGCCGGGACTTAGCACAGATACGCAGTATTTT. Protein sequence: CASSLPGLSTDTQYF.

V and J are TRBV9 and TRBJ2-1; no definite D call. The CDR3 totals 16 residues. Germline CDR1 and CDR2: SGDLS and YYNGEE. V was cut by 0 bases and J by 2 bases, with 12 bases left in between. The CDR3, as DNA: TGTGCCAGCAGCGTAGGCACTGACTTAACCTACAATGAGCAGTTCTTC. It yields the protein CASSVGTDLTYNEQFF.

This chain joins TRBV6-5 and TRBJ2-7, with D unresolved. CDR1 is MNHEY, CDR2 SVGAGI, per germline. The CDR3 contains 13 residues. The ends were cut back, 2 bases at V and 3 bases at J, with 8 bases in the middle. CDR3 protein: CASSYAVNYEQYF. In nucleotides, the CDR3 is TGTGCCAGCAGTTACGCAGTAAACTACGAGCAGTACTTC.

CDR3 coding DNA: TGCAGCGTTGGGACTAGCCTTTTTCTCGAGCAGTACTTC. Translated: CSVGTSLFLEQYF. This chain links TRBV29-1 with TRBJ2-7; 8 bases are shared with TRBD2. J lost 6 bases, V lost 4 bases, and 8 bases had no gene match. Germline CDR1 is SQVTM and CDR2 is ANQGSEA. This CDR3 region has 13 residues.

The genes are TRBV7-9 and TRBJ2-1; TRBD1 might be the D (6 bases). From germline, CDR1 is SEHNR and CDR2 FQNEAQ (reference sequence). V shed 5 bases and J shed 3 bases, with 17 bases lying between them. The CDR3 totals 16 residues. The CDR3 DNA reads TGTGCCAGCAGCCATCAGACAGGCTCTCTCTACAATGAGCAGTTCTTC. Its protein is CASSHQTGSLYNEQFF.

J is TRBJ2-2 and V is TRBV5-1, with 7 bases that match TRBD2. The CDR3 contains 15 residues. Germline V gives CDR1 SGHRS, CDR2 YFSETQ. Trimming took 5 bases from V and 7 from J; bases not matched to a gene: 11. This CDR3 is CASRESGEWSGELFF. CDR3 nucleotides: TGCGCCAGCAGGGAAAGCGGGGAATGGAGCGGGGAGCTGTTTTTT.

The chain couples TRBV2 to TRBJ2-3, with 7 positions matching TRBD1. This CDR3 spans 15 amino acids. The germline gives CDR1 SNHLY, CDR2 FYNNEI. The V gene end was trimmed by 8 bases and the J gene end by 4 bases; junction bases not matched to a gene: 12. CDR3 protein: CASRQGWGGSDTQYF. CDR3 in DNA: TGTGCCAGCCGACAGGGTTGGGGCGGATCAGATACGCAGTATTTT.

The chain joins TRBV7-9 to TRBJ2-3, with a weak D call TRBD2 (5 bases). Looked up from germline, CDR1 is SEHNR and CDR2 is FQNEAQ (reference sequence). Trimming took off 1 base at V and 2 bases at J, with 19 bases between the two ends. The CDR3 covers 18 residues. Written as DNA, the CDR3 is TGTGCCAGCAGCTTAGTACCCCACCTGGCGGGCCACACAGATACGCAGTATTTT. This translates into CASSLVPHLAGHTDTQYF.

Comments on this clone: The sample carries other DNA sequences with the same CDR3. This chain links TRBV28 with TRBJ1-1; D is perhaps TRBD1 (6 bases). The CDR3 has 12 amino acids. Germline lookup yields CDR1 MDHEN and CDR2 SYDVKM. Trimming shortened V by 6 bases and J by 7 bases, and 12 bases separated the two germline ends. As DNA, the CDR3 is TGTGCCAGCAGCGTGCAGGGGAATGAAGCTTTCTTT. This translates into CASSVQGNEAFF. Full variable domain (missing parts from reference TRBV28 and TRBJ1-1): DVKVTQSSRYLVKRTGEKVFLECVQDMDHENMFWYRQDPGLGLRLIYFSYDVKMKEKGDIPEGYSVSREKKERFSLILESASTNQTSMYLCASSVQGNEAFFGQGTRLTVV.

This clone was counted once. The chain combines TRBV4-1 with TRBJ2-7; 8 positions match TRBD1. The CDR3 is made up of 16 amino acids. V was clipped by 1 base and J by 5 bases; unmatched bases: 10. Germline V CDR1 and CDR2: MGHRA, YSYEKL. CDR3 protein: CASSQAMARGLDEQYF. The CDR3 DNA is TGCGCCAGCAGCCAAGCGATGGCCAGGGGGCTGGACGAGCAGTACTTC.

The chain combines TRBV20-1 with TRBJ2-1, with D perhaps TRBD2 (5 bases). The V gene's germline CDR1 is DFQATT and CDR2 SNEGSKA (reference sequence). V was cut by 8 bases and J by 4 bases, with 9 bases left in between. This CDR3 region has 11 residues. CDR3 in DNA: TGCAGTAGCGGCGAGTACAATGAGCAGTTCTTC. Translating gives CSSGEYNEQFF.

This clone was recorded a few times. The chain links TRBV5-1 to TRBJ2-1; D gene unclear. Germline V lookup: CDR1 SGHRS, CDR2 YFSETQ. The CDR3 sequence is 14 residues long. V shed 1 base and J shed 10 bases, with 15 bases lying between them. CDR3 protein: CASSLNYPTGEQFF. The CDR3 nucleotides read TGCGCCAGCAGCTTGAACTACCCGACTGGGGAGCAGTTCTTC.

This rearrangement joins TRBV27 to TRBJ1-5, with 8 bases fitting TRBD1. Trimming at V came to 5 bases and at J to 9 bases, leaving 12 bases not matched to a gene. The CDR3 runs to 15 residues. In germline, CDR1 is MNHEY, CDR2 SMNVEV (reference sequence). The CDR3 reads CASSRYGQGDSPQHF. The CDR3 bases are TGTGCCAGCAGTCGATACGGACAGGGTGATTCGCCCCAGCATTTT.

The chain couples TRBV14 to TRBJ1-2; the D gene is possibly TRBD1 (6 bases). Germline CDR1 SGHDN, CDR2 FVKESK. This CDR3 has 15 amino acids. The V end lost 1 base, the J end lost 1 base, and 10 bases lay between the germline ends. The CDR3 loop reads CASSQAQGHNYGYTF. CDR3 in DNA: TGTGCCAGCAGCCAAGCCCAGGGACATAACTATGGCTACACCTTC. Full variable domain (remainder filled in from reference TRBV14 and TRBJ1-2): EAGVTQFPSHSVIEKGQTVTLRCDPISGHDNLYWYRRVMGKEIKFLLHFVKESKQDESGMPNNRFLAERTGGTYSTLKVQPAELEDSGVYFCASSQAQGHNYGYTFGSGTRLTVV.

V and J are TRBV10-1 and TRBJ2-1, with D maybe TRBD2 (6 bases). CDR1 WNHNN and CDR2 SYGVQD come from the germline V gene (reference sequence). This CDR3 spans 15 amino acids. Trimming left V 3 bases short and J 2 bases short, with 11 bases between. The CDR3 is CASSEGGTPYNEQFF. CDR3 in DNA: TGCGCCAGCAGTGAAGGAGGGACTCCCTACAATGAGCAGTTCTTC.

In its sample, this clone was seen a few times. The rearrangement links TRBV4-1 to TRBJ2-5; D gene ambiguous. This CDR3 has 14 amino acids. Germline loops: CDR1 MGHRA, CDR2 YSYEKL. Trimming cost V 1 base and J 2 bases, with 8 bases left between them. As DNA, the CDR3 is TGCGCCAGCAGCCAAGTGCAGCGTCAAGAGACCCAGTACTTC. It encodes CASSQVQRQETQYF.

This CDR3 is CASSLGRNSNQPQHF. CDR3 bases: TGTGCCAGCAGCTTGGGGAGAAATAGCAATCAGCCCCAGCATTTT. The chain links TRBV5-6 to TRBJ1-5; D remains unclear. Germline V gene lookup returns CDR1 SGHDT and CDR2 YYEEEE. Trimming stripped 0 bases from V and 0 bases from J, with 7 bases between. There are 15 residues in the CDR3.

The chain links TRBV30 to TRBJ2-1; a weak D match, TRBD2 (6 bases). The V end lost 3 bases, the J end lost 4 bases, and 19 bases lay between the germline ends. Germline V gene data show CDR1 as GTSNPN and CDR2 as SVGIG (reference sequence). The CDR3 length is 16 residues. The CDR3 DNA reads TGTGCCTGGAGCCAAAATGGGGGGAGCATTTACAATGAGCAGTTCTTC. Amino acid sequence: CAWSQNGGSIYNEQFF.

In this sample, this clone turned up a few times. The rearrangement uses TRBV5-6 and TRBJ2-2, with TRBD2 as a possible D gene (6 bases). Between the trimmed V and J ends, which lost 2 bases and 3 bases, there was a span of 8 bases. In germline, CDR1 is SGHDT, CDR2 YYEEEE. The CDR3 has 14 amino acids. CDR3 sequence reads: CASSLSGHTGELFF. The CDR3 region has the DNA TGTGCCAGCAGCTTAAGCGGGCACACCGGGGAGCTGTTTTTT.

The chain joins TRBV30 to TRBJ2-5, with a weak D call TRBD2 (5 bases). V lost 0 bases and J 0 bases, leaving 11 bases between the germline ends. The CDR3 spans 15 residues. The germline CDR1 and CDR2 sequences are GTSNPN and SVGIG (reference sequence). The CDR3 sequence is CAWSVPRVHQETQYF. CDR3 nucleotides: TGTGCCTGGAGTGTACCGAGGGTGCACCAAGAGACCCAGTACTTC.

This chain connects TRBV30 to TRBJ1-4; D unresolved. The CDR3 length is 11 residues. Trimming pared 0 bases from V and 8 bases from J, leaving 4 bases between. CDR1 is GTSNPN, CDR2 SVGIG, per germline (reference sequence). The chain's CDR3 is CAWSVGEKLFF. The CDR3 coding sequence is TGTGCCTGGAGTGTGGGCGAAAAACTGTTTTTT. Full variable domain (missing parts from reference TRBV30 and TRBJ1-4): SQTIHQWPATLVQPVGSPLSLECTVEGTSNPNLYWYRQAAGRGLQLLFYSVGIGQISSEVPQNLSASRPQDRQFILSSKKLLLSDSGFYLCAWSVGEKLFFGSGTQLSVL.

This clone was recorded once. The chain couples TRBV7-9 to TRBJ1-5, with D hard to call. The CDR3 spans 16 residues. The ends were cut back, 5 bases at V and 1 base at J, with 15 bases in the middle. Germline CDR1 is SEHNR and CDR2 is FQNEAQ (reference sequence). The CDR3 coding sequence is TGTGCCAGCAGCCCCGACGGGATAGGGAGCAATCAGCCCCAGCATTTT. Its protein product is CASSPDGIGSNQPQHF.

V and J are TRBV7-6 and TRBJ2-1, with D possibly being TRBD2 (6 bases). CDR1 is SGHVS and CDR2 is FNYEAQ in the germline V gene. The V and J ends lost 8 bases and 9 bases respectively, with 20 bases between them. This CDR3 has 14 amino acids. CDR3 sequence reads: CASSGGRGSSEQFF. CDR3 nucleotide sequence: TGTGCCAGCTCCGGGGGACGAGGGAGTAGTGAGCAGTTCTTC. The full variable domain, its missing parts supplied by reference TRBV7-6 and TRBJ2-1, is GAGVSQSPRYKVTKRGQDVALRCDPISGHVSLYWYRQALGQGPEFLTYFNYEAQQDKSGLPNDRFSAERPEGSISTLTIQRTEQRDSAMYRCASSGGRGSSEQFFGPGTRLTVL.